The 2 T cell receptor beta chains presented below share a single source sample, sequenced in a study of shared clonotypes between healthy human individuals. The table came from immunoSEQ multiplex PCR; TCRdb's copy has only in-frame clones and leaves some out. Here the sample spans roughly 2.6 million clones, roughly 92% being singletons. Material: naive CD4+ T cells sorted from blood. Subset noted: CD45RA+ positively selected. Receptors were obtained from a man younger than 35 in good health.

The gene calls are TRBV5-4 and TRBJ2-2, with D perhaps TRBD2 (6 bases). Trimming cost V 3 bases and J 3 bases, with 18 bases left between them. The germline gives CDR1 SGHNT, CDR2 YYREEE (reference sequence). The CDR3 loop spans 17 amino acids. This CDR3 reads CASSSEGWRGDTGELFF. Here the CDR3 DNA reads TGTGCCAGCAGCTCCGAGGGGTGGAGGGGAGACACCGGGGAGCTGTTTTTT.

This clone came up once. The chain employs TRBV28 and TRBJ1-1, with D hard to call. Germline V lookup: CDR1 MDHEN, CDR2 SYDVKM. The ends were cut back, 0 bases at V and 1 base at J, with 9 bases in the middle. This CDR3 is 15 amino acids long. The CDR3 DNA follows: TGTGCCAGCAGTTTATGGCTAGGACCGAACACTGAAGCTTTCTTT. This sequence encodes CASSLWLGPNTEAFF.